This T cell receptor beta chain was retrieved from a study of regulatory T cells in long-lasting Graves disease. This sample's time point: newly diagnosed GD, antithyroid drugs for less than 3 months. The TCR library was prepared using RNA isolated from PBMCs. Study-wide findings and caveats: The study found TRBV28, TRBJ1-2 and TRBJ2-5 favored in persistent disease.

Ten or more counts support this clonotype. Its target is unknown. Arm-PCR with iRepertoire HTBI primers amplified the CDR3 regions for these TCR beta libraries. TCRdb processed the multiplex PCR reads anew with MiXCR; each CDR3 protein has one entry. The data show 380,000 or so distinct CDR3 sequences, around 15% seen once. The CDR3 length is 13 residues. V gave up 6 bases and J gave up 4 bases, with 12 bases separating them. The sample also formed part of further work on T cells in Graves' hyperthyroidism and ophthalmopathy. That work contributes: Clinical symptoms, serum thyroxine, TRAb, thyroid ultrasound and orbital computed tomography established diagnosis. Carried out on the TCR CDR3, a first-round RT-PCR used the HTBI primer set.

Here the sequenced sample was peripheral blood mononuclear cells (PBMCs), taken at new diagnosis, from a patient treated with antithyroid drugs. The chain uses TRBV12-3 or TRBV12-4 and TRBJ1-2; D is unresolved. The TCR originated in a woman in her late teens or twenties with Graves disease. The CDR3 bases are TGTGCCAGCAGCAGCGGACGGGGCTATGGCTACACCTTC. As protein: CASSSGRGYGYTF.